What follows are 27 T cell receptor beta chains derived from one specimen sequenced in a study of blood T cell repertoires in COVID-19. TCRdb's copy holds only in-frame clones and misses some; the assay was immunoSEQ multiplex PCR. The data contain over 70,000 clones, around 90% of them seen just once; the ten biggest clones take up 4.3%. The sequenced sample was peripheral blood. Receptor source: a woman older than 75 with active or convalescent COVID-19.

The rearrangement joins TRBV6-2 or TRBV6-3 to TRBJ1-1; possible D gene TRBD1, 5 bases. The V and J ends lost 6 bases and 5 bases respectively, with 19 bases between them. This CDR3 is built from 15 residues. The V gene's germline CDR1 is MNHEY and CDR2 SVGEGT. DNA of the CDR3: TGTGCCAGCAGCGACCCCAGGAAGGGGAGGACTGAAGCTTTCTTT. Its protein is CASSDPRKGRTEAFF.

The rearrangement uses TRBV6-4 and TRBJ1-6; TRBD1 might be the D (6 bases). CDR3 length: 15 residues. Germline V gene sequence: CDR1 MRHNA, CDR2 SNTAGT. V was shortened by 4 bases and J by 10 bases, with 17 bases between the two germline ends. The CDR3 protein is CASSARQGSRSPLHF. The CDR3 DNA sequence: TGTGCCAGCAGTGCCCGGCAGGGGTCCAGGTCACCCCTCCACTTT.

The chain couples TRBV4-3 to TRBJ2-3, with a weak D call TRBD1 (6 bases). The CDR3 spans 16 residues. Trimming removed 0 bases at V and 3 bases at J, with 13 bases between. Germline CDR1 reads LGHNA; CDR2 reads YSLEER. In DNA form, the CDR3 reads TGCGCCAGCAGCCAAGAAACAGGGCTCGGGACAGATACGCAGTATTTT. Amino acid sequence: CASSQETGLGTDTQYF.

The CDR3 DNA reads TGCGCCAGCAGCTTGGGAGCAGATACGCAGTATTTT. Its protein product is CASSLGADTQYF. The chain uses TRBV5-1 and TRBJ2-3, with unresolved D. The germline V gene encodes CDR1 SGHRS and CDR2 YFSETQ. Trimming cost V 0 bases and J 4 bases, with 3 bases left between them. The CDR3 covers 12 residues.

This clone was seen a single time. This chain uses TRBV12-3 or TRBV12-4 with TRBJ1-3; D gene unclear. CDR3 length: 13 residues. V was pared by 5 bases and J by 4 bases, with 9 bases between. CDR3 nucleotide sequence: TGTGCCAGCAGTGTCAGATGGGGAAACACCATATATTTT. The encoded protein is CASSVRWGNTIYF.

The chain recombines TRBV10-2 with TRBJ1-1, with 8 bases aligning to TRBD1. The CDR3 is made up of 13 amino acids. J was trimmed by 0 bases and V by 6 bases; bases with no gene match: 0. Germline assignment: CDR1 WSHSY and CDR2 SAAADI. The CDR3 bases are TGCGCCAGCAGGGACAGGGTGAACACTGAAGCTTTCTTT. It yields the protein CASRDRVNTEAFF.

The V call is TRBV28, the J call TRBJ1-5; D is perhaps TRBD1 (5 bases). The CDR3 extends over 17 amino acids. Germline V gives CDR1 MDHEN, CDR2 SYDVKM. Trimming removed 6 bases at V and 0 bases at J, with 18 bases between. The CDR3 DNA follows: TGTGCCAGCAGCCTTCTAAAAGGGCAGGGTAGCAATCAGCCCCAGCATTTT. This codes for CASSLLKGQGSNQPQHF. Complete variable domain (other parts from reference TRBV28 and TRBJ1-5): DVKVTQSSRYLVKRTGEKVFLECVQDMDHENMFWYRQDPGLGLRLIYFSYDVKMKEKGDIPEGYSVSREKKERFSLILESASTNQTSMYLCASSLLKGQGSNQPQHFGDGTRLSIL.

In this sample, this clone turned up a few times. The V and J genes are TRBV5-6 and TRBJ1-1; tentatively, D is TRBD1 (5 bases). Germline CDR1 reads SGHDT; CDR2 reads YYEEEE. The V end was cut by 4 bases, the J end by 8 bases, with 18 bases between. This CDR3 spans 14 amino acids. DNA of the CDR3: TGTGCCAGCAGCCTGCCGGGAGGGGAGTTCGAAGCTTTCTTT. Protein product: CASSLPGGEFEAFF.

The V and J genes are TRBV9 and TRBJ2-3; 11 bases match TRBD2. Germline V CDR1 and CDR2: SGDLS, YYNGEE. Trimming took 2 bases from V and 1 from J; bases not matched to a gene: 3. The CDR3 extends over 16 amino acids. The CDR3 DNA follows: TGTGCCAGCAGCGTTAGCGGGAGGGCCGGCACAGATACGCAGTATTTT. This sequence encodes CASSVSGRAGTDTQYF.

The chain uses TRBV29-1 and TRBJ2-7; D is unclear. V shed 0 bases and J shed 3 bases, with 3 bases lying between them. CDR3 length: 11 residues. Germline V gene lookup returns CDR1 SQVTM and CDR2 ANQGSEA. CDR3 coding DNA: TGCAGCGTTGAAGATCGCTACGAGCAGTACTTC. Its translation: CSVEDRYEQYF.

The rearrangement joins TRBV5-6 to TRBJ2-7, with 7 bases that match TRBD1. CDR1 is SGHDT, CDR2 YYEEEE, per germline. This CDR3 contains 14 residues. The V gene end was trimmed by 4 bases and the J gene end by 0 bases; junction bases not matched to a gene: 4. CDR3: CASSLTGASYEQYF. As DNA, the CDR3 is TGTGCCAGCAGCCTAACAGGGGCCTCCTACGAGCAGTACTTC.

The chain combines TRBV19 with TRBJ2-2, with 8 bases lining up with TRBD1. From germline, CDR1 is LNHDA and CDR2 SQIVND (reference sequence). Trimming at V came to 6 bases and at J to 6 bases, leaving 3 bases not matched to a gene. This CDR3 is built from 13 residues. This CDR3 reads CASRDRVPGELFF. The CDR3 DNA reads as TGTGCCAGTAGGGACAGGGTGCCCGGGGAGCTGTTTTTT. Based on the CDR3 plus reference TRBV19 and TRBJ2-2, the full variable domain is DGGITQSPKYLFRKEGQNVTLSCEQNLNHDAMYWYRQDPGQGLRLIYYSQIVNDFQKGDIAEGYSVSREKKESFPLTVTSAQKNPTAFYLCASRDRVPGELFFGEGSRLTVL.

The genes are TRBV7-2 and TRBJ2-1, with TRBD2 identical over 9 bases. The V gene end was trimmed by 2 bases and the J gene end by 1 base; junction bases not matched to a gene: 0. Germline V gives CDR1 SGHTA, CDR2 FQGNSA. This CDR3 is built from 15 residues. CDR3 bases: TGTGCCAGCAGCTTACTAGCGGGGTCCTACAATGAGCAGTTCTTC. It encodes CASSLLAGSYNEQFF.

The chain uses TRBV20-1 and TRBJ1-1; possible D gene TRBD1, 6 bases. The CDR3 has 12 residues. The germline gives CDR1 DFQATT, CDR2 SNEGSKA (reference sequence). V dropped 6 bases and J dropped 5 bases, with 13 bases sitting between them. The CDR3 DNA is TGCAGTGCAAGTGCGAGGGGGACTGAAGCTTTCTTT. Its protein product is CSASARGTEAFF.

This chain connects TRBV20-1 to TRBJ1-1, with D perhaps matching TRBD1 (6 bases). The V gene lost 3 bases and the J gene lost 7 bases, with 9 bases spanning the gap. This CDR3 has 11 residues. Per germline, CDR1 DFQATT and CDR2 SNEGSKA (reference sequence). CDR3 protein: CSASFRGEAFF. The DNA of the CDR3 is TGCAGTGCTAGTTTCAGGGGTGAAGCTTTCTTT.

This clone has more than one count but fewer than ten. The V gene is TRBV28, the J gene TRBJ1-2; TRBD1 is a possible D gene (5 bases). CDR1 MDHEN and CDR2 SYDVKM come from the germline V gene. V was cut by 5 bases and J by 4 bases, with 14 bases left in between. The CDR3 has 14 amino acids. CDR3 in amino acids: CASSAAGFVYGYTF. The CDR3 DNA is TGTGCCAGCAGTGCCGCAGGGTTTGTCTATGGCTACACCTTC.

The rearrangement joins TRBV9 to TRBJ1-2; TRBD1 aligns across 8 bases. V lost 4 bases and J lost 7; bases outside the gene matches: 3. There are 12 residues in the CDR3. CDR1 and CDR2 (germline): SGDLS, YYNGEE. This chain's CDR3 is CASSNTGGGYTF. In DNA form, the CDR3 reads TGTGCCAGCAGCAACACAGGGGGTGGCTACACCTTC.

This clone was picked up a small number of times. V is TRBV5-1 and J is TRBJ2-7, with a tentative D call TRBD1 (5 bases). From germline, CDR1 is SGHRS and CDR2 YFSETQ. The CDR3 consists of 12 residues. V was shortened by 4 bases and J by 5 bases, with 10 bases between the two germline ends. CDR3 loop: CASSPQGNEQYF. In DNA, the CDR3 is TGCGCCAGCAGCCCCCAGGGTAACGAGCAGTACTTC.

The chain is built from TRBV5-1 and TRBJ2-7, with 8 nucleotides matching TRBD1. Trimming removed 0 bases from V and 0 bases from J; junction bases left unmatched: 2. Germline V gene data show CDR1 as SGHRS and CDR2 as YFSETQ. This CDR3 is built from 15 residues. The CDR3 coding sequence is TGCGCCAGCAGCTTGGGACAGGGGTTCTCCTACGAGCAGTACTTC. It yields the protein CASSLGQGFSYEQYF.

The chain links TRBV7-9 to TRBJ2-4; 14 nucleotides line up with TRBD2. Germline CDR1 reads SEHNR; CDR2 reads FQNEAQ (reference sequence). Trimming took 6 bases from V and 15 from J; bases not matched to a gene: 13. The CDR3 length is 15 residues. The CDR3 spells CASSYFSGTSGSLYF. DNA for the CDR3: TGTGCCAGCAGTTACTTCTCCGGGACTAGCGGGAGTTTGTACTTC.

This chain connects TRBV9 to TRBJ1-4; 8 positions match TRBD1. J lost 7 bases, V lost 0 bases, and 5 bases had no gene match. CDR1 is SGDLS and CDR2 is YYNGEE in the germline V gene. There are 15 residues in the CDR3. The CDR3 loop is CASSVAGGLSEKLFF. CDR3 coding DNA: TGTGCCAGCAGCGTAGCAGGGGGCTTGAGTGAAAAACTGTTTTTT.

The V gene is TRBV28, the J gene TRBJ2-1; a possible D gene is TRBD2 (5 bases). Looked up from germline, CDR1 is MDHEN and CDR2 is SYDVKM. CDR3 length: 15 amino acids. V was cut by 4 bases and J by 5 bases, with 15 bases left in between. CDR3 nucleotide sequence: TGTGCCAGCAGTTCAACGGAGGTTCGGGACAATGAGCAGTTCTTC. Its translation is CASSSTEVRDNEQFF.

The chain employs TRBV19 and TRBJ1-1, with 7 bases matching TRBD1. This CDR3 spans 19 amino acids. CDR1 is LNHDA, CDR2 SQIVND, per germline (reference sequence). Trimming cost V 2 bases and J 0 bases; bases outside gene matches: 15. CDR3: CASSIPPGRGPLMNTEAFF. Here the CDR3 DNA reads TGTGCCAGTAGTATACCCCCCGGGAGGGGGCCGCTCATGAACACTGAAGCTTTCTTT.

The chain employs TRBV27 and TRBJ2-2; TRBD2 might be the D (7 bases). Trimming removed 5 bases at V and 6 bases at J, with 19 bases between. The CDR3 has 16 amino acids. In germline, CDR1 is MNHEY, CDR2 SMNVEV (reference sequence). The CDR3 nucleotides read TGTGCCAGCAGTCCACTCGCGTTAGGGGGGGCCGGGGAGCTGTTTTTT. This sequence encodes CASSPLALGGAGELFF.

This clone has a single count. V is TRBV10-3 and J is TRBJ2-3; no reliable D call. The CDR3 covers 14 residues. Germline CDR1 ENHRY, CDR2 SYGVKD. V lost 8 bases and J lost 0, with 12 bases in between. The CDR3 nucleotides read TGTGCCATCGGTAGAGAGACTAGCACAGATACGCAGTATTTT. As protein: CAIGRETSTDTQYF.

The J gene is TRBJ2-1, the V gene TRBV7-9; D might be TRBD2 (6 bases). The CDR3 is 14 amino acids. Germline CDR1 and CDR2: SEHNR and FQNEAQ (reference sequence). V was shortened by 8 bases and J by 7 bases, with 18 bases between the two germline ends. CDR3 amino acids: CASWWGVEENEQFF. In DNA, the CDR3 is TGTGCCAGCTGGTGGGGGGTCGAAGAGAATGAGCAGTTCTTC.

The V gene is TRBV19, the J gene TRBJ2-1, with 11 bases aligning to TRBD1. The CDR3 totals 15 residues. V lost 5 bases and J lost 4; bases outside the gene matches: 4. From germline, CDR1 is LNHDA and CDR2 SQIVND (reference sequence). CDR3 sequence: CASSRTGGIYNEQFF. The CDR3 nucleotides are TGTGCCAGTAGTCGGACAGGGGGCATTTACAATGAGCAGTTCTTC.